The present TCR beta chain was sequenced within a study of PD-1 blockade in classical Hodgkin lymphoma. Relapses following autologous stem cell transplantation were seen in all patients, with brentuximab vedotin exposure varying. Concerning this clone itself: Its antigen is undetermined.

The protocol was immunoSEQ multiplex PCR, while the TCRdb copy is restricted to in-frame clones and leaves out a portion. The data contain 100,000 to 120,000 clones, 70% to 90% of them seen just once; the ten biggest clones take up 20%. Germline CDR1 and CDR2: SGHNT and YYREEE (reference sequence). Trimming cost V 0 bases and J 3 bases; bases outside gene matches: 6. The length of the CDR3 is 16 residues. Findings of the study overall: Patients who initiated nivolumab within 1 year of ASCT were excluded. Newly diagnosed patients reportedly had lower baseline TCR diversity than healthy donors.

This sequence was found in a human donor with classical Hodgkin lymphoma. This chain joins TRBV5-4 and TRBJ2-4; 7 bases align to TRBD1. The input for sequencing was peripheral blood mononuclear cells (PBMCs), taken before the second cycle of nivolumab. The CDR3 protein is CASSLGQGVVKNIQYF. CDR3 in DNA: TGTGCCAGCAGCTTGGGCCAGGGGGTTGTCAAAAACATTCAGTACTTC.